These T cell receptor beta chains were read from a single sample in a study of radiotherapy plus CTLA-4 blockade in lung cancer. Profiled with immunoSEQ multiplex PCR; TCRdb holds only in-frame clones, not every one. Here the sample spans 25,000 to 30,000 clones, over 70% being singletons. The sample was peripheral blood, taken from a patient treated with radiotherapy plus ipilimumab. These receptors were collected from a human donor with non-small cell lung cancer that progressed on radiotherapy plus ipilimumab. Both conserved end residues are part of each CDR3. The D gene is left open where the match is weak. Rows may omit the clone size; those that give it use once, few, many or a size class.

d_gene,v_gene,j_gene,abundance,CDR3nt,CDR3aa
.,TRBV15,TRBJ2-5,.,TGTGCCACCAGCGGGGGTGGGGCGGACCCCCAAGAGACCCAGTACTTC,CATSGGGADPQETQYF
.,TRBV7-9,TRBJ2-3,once,TGTGCCAGCAGTTGGGCGTCCGGCACAGATACGCAGTATTTT,CASSWASGTDTQYF
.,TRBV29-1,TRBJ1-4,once,TGCAGCGTCACCGACCCACGGTTTAATGAAAAACTGTTTTTT,CSVTDPRFNEKLFF
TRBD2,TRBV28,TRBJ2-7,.,TGTGCCAGCAGCTTAAAACCCGGGACTAGCGGGACATACGAGCAGTACTTC,CASSLKPGTSGTYEQYF
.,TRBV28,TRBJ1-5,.,TGTGCCAGCAGTTTCTCGGGGGTGGGCAATCAGCCCCAGCATTTT,CASSFSGVGNQPQHF
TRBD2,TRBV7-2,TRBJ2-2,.,TGTGCCAGCAATCGCGGGGGGATTGACACCGGGGAGCTGTTTTTT,CASNRGGIDTGELFF
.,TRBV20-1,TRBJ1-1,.,TGCAGTGCTAGAGAGAACACTGAAGCTTTCTTT,CSARENTEAFF
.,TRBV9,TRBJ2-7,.,TGTGCCAGCAGCGCCGAGGGGGGGAGGAACTACGAGCAGTACTTC,CASSAEGGRNYEQYF
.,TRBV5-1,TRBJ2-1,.,TGCGCCAGCAGCGCCCGGGACAAAAGCCCCAATGAGCAGTTCTTC,CASSARDKSPNEQFF
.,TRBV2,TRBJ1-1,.,TGTGCCAGCAGTGGGGGTGGCGGATCGGCTTTCTTT,CASSGGGGSAFF
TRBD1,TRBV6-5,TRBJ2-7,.,TGTGCCAGCAGTACCGGGACAGGGGGGTACGAGCAGTACTTC,CASSTGTGGYEQYF
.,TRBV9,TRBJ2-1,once,TGTGCCAGCAGCGTAGGGAGTAGCTCCTACAATGAGCAGTTCTTC,CASSVGSSSYNEQFF
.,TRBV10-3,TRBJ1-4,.,TGTGCCATCAGCCTCGGGGGGACTAATGAAAAACTGTTTTTT,CAISLGGTNEKLFF
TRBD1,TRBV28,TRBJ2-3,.,TGTGCCAGCAGTATGGACAGGTCTACAGATACGCAGTATTTT,CASSMDRSTDTQYF
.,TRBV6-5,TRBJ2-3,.,TGTGCCACCACGAAGGGCTCCGTCACAGATACGCAGTATTTT,CATTKGSVTDTQYF
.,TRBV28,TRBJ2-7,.,TGTGCCAGCAGTTCCGGGCAGGCTATTTCCTACGAGCAGTACTTC,CASSSGQAISYEQYF
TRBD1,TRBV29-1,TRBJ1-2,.,TGCAGCGTTGAAGTTGGGAACAGGGGGCGCGGCTATGGCTACACCTTC,CSVEVGNRGRGYGYTF
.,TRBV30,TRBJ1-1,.,TGTGCCTGGAGTAACGGGGTGGCCACTGAAGCTTTCTTT,CAWSNGVATEAFF
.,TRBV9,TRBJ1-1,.,TGTGCCAGCAGCGTAGGCGGCAGGAACACTGAAGCTTTCTTT,CASSVGGRNTEAFF
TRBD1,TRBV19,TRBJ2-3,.,TGTGCCAGTAGTATTCAGGGGGCTGGCAGCACAGATACGCAGTATTTT,CASSIQGAGSTDTQYF
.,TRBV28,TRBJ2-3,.,TGTGCCAGCAGTCCAACAGGGCGCACAGATACGCAGTATTTT,CASSPTGRTDTQYF
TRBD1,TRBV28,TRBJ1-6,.,TGTGCCAGCAGTTCACGCCGGGCAGGGGGCAGATCACCCCTCCACTTT,CASSSRRAGGRSPLHF